The clone carrying this T cell receptor beta chain was detected only once. What it binds is not known. The sample originates from a study of cytomegalovirus exposure and HLA in healthy donors. Study-wide background: Genotyping showed around 80% of roughly 400 donors falling in the Caucasian-associated ancestry cluster.

Findings of the study overall: Published work reported that the classifier diagnosed cytomegalovirus status with high specificity and sensitivity. A later analysis appeared to link common viral pathogens to several of the most significant clusters. In an earlier analysis, most TCR beta V segments were productive about 90% or about 30% of the time.

PCR primers comprised 60 Vbeta and 13 Jbeta primers. Assay used: immunoSEQ multiplex PCR; TCRdb lists only in-frame clones, some missing. The table lists about 120,000 clones, over 60% of them singletons, with 2.5% to 3.5% in the top ten. The clonotype comes from a woman in her thirties in good health and CMV-seropositive. Sequenced input: PBMCs.

The CDR3 DNA follows: TGTGCCAGCAGCGTAGACTCAGGCACCTACGAGCAGTACTTC. Translation gives CASSVDSGTYEQYF. The chain employs TRBV9 and TRBJ2-7; the D is unclear. The CDR3 has 14 residues. V was clipped by 0 bases and J by 2 bases, with 9 bases between them. The germline CDR1 and CDR2 sequences are SGDLS and YYNGEE.